These T cell receptor beta chains were read from a single sample in a study of T cells after yellow fever vaccination. Via MiXCR, TCRdb re-called the 5' RACE reads, giving one row per CDR3 protein. This sample has about 85,000 distinct CDR3 sequences, with about an eighth found just once. Source: CD8+ T cells not binding an NS4B(214-222) dextramer, sorted from PBMCs, taken roughly 20 days after the first yellow fever vaccination. These TCRs come from a man aged 18 to 29 who received the YFV17D yellow fever vaccine. Both conserved end residues are part of each CDR3. A D gene is named only where the DNA matches it firmly. Expanded clones are given a class, and other clones once, few, many or no size at all.

TRBV7-3	15	TRBJ2-1	-	-	CASSLQHSSYNEQFF	TGTGCCAGCAGCTTACAGCATAGCTCCTACAATGAGCAGTTCTTC
TRBV7-2	16	TRBJ2-7	-	-	CASSLLIETPDYEQYF	TGTGCCAGCAGCTTATTGATTGAGACACCAGACTACGAGCAGTACTTC
TRBV2	15	TRBJ2-1	-	-	CASSEGTVSYNEQFF	TGTGCCAGCAGTGAAGGGACGGTATCCTACAATGAGCAGTTCTTC
TRBV19	11	TRBJ1-2	-	-	CAIPGGDGYTF	TGTGCCATTCCTGGGGGTGATGGCTACACCTTC
TRBV27	16	TRBJ2-3	-	TRBD2	CASSLVGGGGTDTQYF	TGTGCCAGCAGTTTAGTCGGGGGGGGCGGAACAGATACGCAGTATTTT
TRBV27	15	TRBJ1-6	-	-	CASSLVGPGSSPLHF	TGTGCCAGCAGTCTCGTGGGGCCAGGGAGCTCACCCCTCCACTTT
TRBV29-1	14	TRBJ1-1	few	TRBD1	CSVEARGRGEEAFF	TGCAGCGTTGAAGCTAGGGGGCGCGGTGAAGAAGCTTTCTTT
TRBV9	15	TRBJ1-1	-	-	CASSAGGHSNTEAFF	TGTGCCAGCAGCGCGGGGGGACATTCGAACACTGAAGCTTTCTTT
TRBV29-1	13	TRBJ2-2	few	-	CSVEEARTGELFF	TGCAGCGTTGAAGAGGCACGAACCGGGGAGCTGTTTTTT
TRBV11-2	16	TRBJ2-1	-	-	CASSGAAGSSYNEQFF	TGTGCCAGCAGCGGAGCGGCGGGATCCTCCTACAATGAGCAGTTCTTC
TRBV4-3	15	TRBJ2-3	few	-	CASSQGGFGPDTQYF	TGCGCCAGCAGCCAAGGGGGTTTCGGCCCAGATACGCAGTATTTT
TRBV4-2	16	TRBJ2-1	few	-	CASSQDRSSSYNEQFF	TGTGCCAGCAGCCAAGATAGGAGCAGCTCCTACAATGAGCAGTTCTTC
TRBV5-1	15	TRBJ1-1	-	-	CASSLGRAGNTEAFF	TGCGCCAGCAGCTTGGGTAGAGCGGGGAACACTGAAGCTTTCTTT
TRBV18	16	TRBJ1-2	-	-	CASSPSTGDSNYGYTF	TGTGCCAGCTCACCCTCTACAGGCGATTCTAACTATGGCTACACCTTC
TRBV12-5	20	TRBJ2-2	few	TRBD2	CASGLNAAILAGANTGELFF	TGTGCTAGTGGTTTGAACGCGGCGATTCTAGCGGGGGCGAACACCGGGGAGCTGTTTTTT
TRBV6-5	13	TRBJ2-2	-	-	CASSYSGVGELFF	TGTGCCAGCAGTTACTCAGGGGTCGGGGAGCTGTTTTTT
TRBV12-3/TRBV12-4	16	TRBJ2-5	-	TRBD2	CASSLRTSGLQETQYF	TGTGCCAGCAGTCTAAGGACTAGCGGGCTCCAAGAGACCCAGTACTTC
TRBV29-1	13	TRBJ2-5	few	-	CSVEQGALETQYF	TGCAGCGTTGAACAGGGAGCTTTGGAGACCCAGTACTTC
TRBV7-8	17	TRBJ2-3	-	TRBD2	CASSLRASAGDTDTQYF	TGTGCCAGCAGCCTTAGGGCATCGGCGGGGGACACAGATACGCAGTATTTT
TRBV7-2	17	TRBJ2-3	few	-	CASSIAVTGEAADTQYF	TGTGCCAGCAGCATAGCGGTTACGGGGGAGGCGGCAGATACGCAGTATTTT
TRBV20-1	12	TRBJ2-7	-	-	CSASVREYEQYF	TGCAGTGCTAGTGTCAGGGAGTACGAGCAGTACTTC
TRBV12-3/TRBV12-4	11	TRBJ2-3	few	TRBD1	CASSPGQGKYF	TGTGCCAGCAGCCCGGGACAGGGAAAGTATTTT
TRBV6-6	12	TRBJ1-1	few	-	CASSYGAAQAFF	TGTGCCAGCAGTTACGGTGCAGCCCAAGCTTTCTTT
TRBV28	15	TRBJ2-1	few	-	CASKPGGRVYNEQFF	TGTGCCAGCAAACCCGGGGGAAGGGTTTACAATGAGCAGTTCTTC
TRBV20-1	16	TRBJ2-5	few	TRBD2	CSAPPPLRGGTETQYF	TGCAGTGCCCCACCCCCCCTCCGGGGGGGCACAGAGACCCAGTACTTC
TRBV5-6	16	TRBJ2-7	-	TRBD2	CASSLGGWQGGFEQYF	TGTGCCAGCAGCTTGGGAGGATGGCAGGGAGGGTTCGAGCAGTACTTC
TRBV7-9	16	TRBJ2-3	few	TRBD2	CASSPETSGGTDTQYF	TGTGCCAGCAGCCCCGAAACTAGCGGGGGGACAGATACGCAGTATTTT
TRBV7-8	17	TRBJ2-6	-	TRBD1	CASSPRTGGAGANVLTF	TGTGCCAGCAGCCCTAGGACAGGGGGGGCTGGGGCCAACGTCCTGACTTTC
TRBV12-3/TRBV12-4	16	TRBJ1-4	-	TRBD1	CASTTQGQLPNEKLFF	TGTGCCAGCACCACACAGGGACAGTTACCTAATGAAAAACTGTTTTTT
TRBV24-1	14	TRBJ2-1	-	-	CATSSPSSYNEQFF	TGTGCCACCAGCTCTCCGAGCTCCTACAATGAGCAGTTCTTC
TRBV7-9	15	TRBJ1-2	-	-	CASRHRDTNLYGYTF	TGTGCCAGCAGGCACCGGGACACCAACCTCTATGGCTACACCTTC
TRBV12-3/TRBV12-4	13	TRBJ1-1	few	-	CASSSGPGTEAFF	TGTGCCAGCAGTTCGGGGCCGGGCACTGAAGCTTTCTTT
TRBV12-3/TRBV12-4	11	TRBJ2-1	few	-	CAISHGNEQFF	TGTGCCATAAGTCACGGGAATGAGCAGTTCTTC
TRBV7-6	18	TRBJ2-4	many	TRBD1	CASSLMPGTGFQKNIQYF	TGTGCCAGCAGCTTAATGCCCGGGACAGGCTTCCAAAAAAACATTCAGTACTTC
TRBV5-5	14	TRBJ1-2	-	-	CASSLAPRGEGYTF	TGTGCCAGCAGCTTGGCCCCGCGGGGCGAAGGCTACACCTTC
TRBV10-1	17	TRBJ2-1	many	TRBD2	CASSPTDLAGRYNEQFF	TGCGCCAGCAGCCCCACCGACTTAGCGGGGAGGTACAATGAGCAGTTCTTC
TRBV11-1	13	TRBJ2-2	few	-	CASNPRTTGELFF	TGTGCCAGCAACCCAAGGACTACCGGGGAGCTGTTTTTT
TRBV7-9	15	TRBJ2-7	few	TRBD1	CASSSRDRDPYEQYF	TGTGCCAGCTCCTCCCGGGACAGGGACCCCTACGAGCAGTACTTC
TRBV7-6	19	TRBJ2-1	-	TRBD2	CASSLSLIVSGGVNNEQFF	TGTGCCAGCAGCTTAAGTCTTATTGTTAGCGGGGGGGTTAACAATGAGCAGTTCTTC
TRBV25-1	16	TRBJ2-5	-	TRBD1	CASSDPDRRYQETQYF	TGTGCCAGCAGTGACCCGGACAGGCGATACCAAGAGACCCAGTACTTC
TRBV5-4	15	TRBJ2-7	-	-	CASSSAGRLYYEQYF	TGTGCCAGCAGCTCGGCGGGCCGCCTCTACTACGAGCAGTACTTC
TRBV9	16	TRBJ2-3	-	TRBD2	CASSVVPTSVQDTQYF	TGTGCCAGCAGCGTAGTACCGACTAGCGTTCAGGATACGCAGTATTTT
TRBV29-1	14	TRBJ2-6	few	TRBD1	CSVGDSTGANVLTF	TGCAGCGTCGGGGACAGTACTGGGGCCAACGTCCTGACTTTC
TRBV6-5	14	TRBJ2-3	few	-	CASRYQGKADTQYF	TGTGCCAGCAGATACCAGGGGAAGGCAGATACGCAGTATTTT
TRBV20-1	13	TRBJ1-3	few	-	CSARISSGNTIYF	TGCAGTGCTAGAATCTCATCTGGAAACACCATATATTTT